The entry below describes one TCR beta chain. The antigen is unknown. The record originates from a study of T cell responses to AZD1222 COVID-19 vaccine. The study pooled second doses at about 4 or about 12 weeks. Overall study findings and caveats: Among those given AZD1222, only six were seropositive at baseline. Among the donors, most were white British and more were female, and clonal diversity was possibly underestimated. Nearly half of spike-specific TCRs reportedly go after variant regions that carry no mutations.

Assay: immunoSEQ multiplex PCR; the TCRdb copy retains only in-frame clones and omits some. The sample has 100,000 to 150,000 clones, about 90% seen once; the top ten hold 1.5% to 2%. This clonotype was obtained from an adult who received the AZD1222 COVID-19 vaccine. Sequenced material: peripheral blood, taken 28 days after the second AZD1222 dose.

CDR3 DNA sequence: TGCAGCGTTGAAGATCAAGGCGGGGGAGCCGCAGATACGCAGTATTTT. It encodes CSVEDQGGGAADTQYF. This sequence joins TRBV29-1 and TRBJ2-3; 7 nucleotides line up with TRBD2. The CDR3 is 16 amino acids. The junction had 10 bases not matched to a gene; V was cut back by 0 bases and J by 4 bases. Germline lookup yields CDR1 SQVTM and CDR2 ANQGSEA.